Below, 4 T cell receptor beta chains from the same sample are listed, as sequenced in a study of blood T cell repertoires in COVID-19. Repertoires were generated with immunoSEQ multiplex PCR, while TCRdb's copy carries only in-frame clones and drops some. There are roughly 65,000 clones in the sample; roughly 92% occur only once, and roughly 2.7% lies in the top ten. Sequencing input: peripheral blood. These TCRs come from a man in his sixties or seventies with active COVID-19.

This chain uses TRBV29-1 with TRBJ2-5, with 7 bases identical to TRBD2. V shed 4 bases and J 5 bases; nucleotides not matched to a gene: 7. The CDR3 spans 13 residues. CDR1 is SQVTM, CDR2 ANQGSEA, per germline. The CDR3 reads CSVVGTGGETQYF. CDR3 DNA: TGCAGCGTTGTGGGGACCGGGGGGGAGACCCAGTACTTC. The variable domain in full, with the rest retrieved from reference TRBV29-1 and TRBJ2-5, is SAVISQKPSRDICQRGTSLTIQCQVDSQVTMMFWYRQQPGQSLTLIATANQGSEATYESGFVIDKFPISRPNLTFSTLTVSNMSPEDSSIYLCSVVGTGGETQYFGPGTRLLVL.

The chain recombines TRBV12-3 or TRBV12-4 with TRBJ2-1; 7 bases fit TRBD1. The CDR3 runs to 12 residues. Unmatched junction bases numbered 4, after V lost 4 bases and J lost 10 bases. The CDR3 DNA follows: TGTGCCAGCAGTTCGCCGGACAGGGAGCAGTTCTTC. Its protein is CASSSPDREQFF.

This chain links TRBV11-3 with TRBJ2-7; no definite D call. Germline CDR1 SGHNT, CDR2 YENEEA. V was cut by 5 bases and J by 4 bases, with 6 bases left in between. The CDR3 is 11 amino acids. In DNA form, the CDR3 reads TGTGCCAGCAGCATCAGATACGAGCAGTACTTC. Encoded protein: CASSIRYEQYF.

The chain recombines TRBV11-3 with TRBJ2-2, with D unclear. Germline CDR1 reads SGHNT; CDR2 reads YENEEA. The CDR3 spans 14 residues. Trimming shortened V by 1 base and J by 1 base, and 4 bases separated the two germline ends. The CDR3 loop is CASSLAGNTGELFF. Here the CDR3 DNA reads TGTGCCAGCAGCTTAGCAGGGAACACCGGGGAGCTGTTTTTT.